This entry lists 26 T cell receptor beta chains sequenced from one sample in a study of blood T cell repertoires in COVID-19. Assay used: immunoSEQ multiplex PCR; TCRdb lists only in-frame clones, some missing. The sample yields around 150,000 clones, more than 75% seen once. Source material: peripheral blood. These receptors originate from a middle-aged man with active COVID-19.

The chain is built from TRBV7-3 and TRBJ2-2, with TRBD2 identical over 7 bases. J gave up 7 bases and V 5 bases, and 7 bases lay outside the gene matches. The CDR3 is 14 amino acids. Germline V CDR1 and CDR2: SGHTA, FQGTGA. CDR3 amino acids: CASSHKLAVGELFF. Written as DNA, the CDR3 is TGTGCCAGCAGCCACAAGCTAGCGGTCGGGGAGCTGTTTTTT.

The chain is built from TRBV11-2 and TRBJ2-5; D uncertain. V lost 0 bases and J 1 base, leaving 3 bases between the germline ends. The CDR3 loop spans 13 amino acids. Germline assignment: CDR1 SGHAT and CDR2 FQNNGV. In nucleotides, the CDR3 is TGTGCCAGCAGCTTAGATCGCCAAGAGACCCAGTACTTC. Translation: CASSLDRQETQYF.

The gene calls are TRBV10-3 and TRBJ1-1; TRBD1 matches at 7 bases. V was clipped by 6 bases and J by 1 base; unmatched bases: 5. CDR1 ENHRY and CDR2 SYGVKD come from the germline V gene. This CDR3 has 14 amino acids. The CDR3 is CAIRRQGSNTEAFF. DNA of the CDR3: TGTGCCATCAGGAGACAGGGCTCGAACACTGAAGCTTTCTTT.

V and J are TRBV10-2 and TRBJ2-3; 9 bases map to TRBD2. The CDR3 is made up of 14 amino acids. The germline gives CDR1 WSHSY, CDR2 SAAADI. After removal of 5 bases from V and 1 base from J, the junction contained 1 base not matched to a gene. The CDR3 DNA reads TGCGCCAGCAGTTTAGCGGGGGGCACAGATACGCAGTATTTT. This gives the protein CASSLAGGTDTQYF.

V is TRBV2 and J is TRBJ2-1; 9 bases line up with TRBD1. This CDR3 region has 13 residues. The germline CDR1 and CDR2 sequences are SNHLY and FYNNEI. V lost 5 bases to trimming and J lost 10 bases; unmatched junction nucleotides: 6. The CDR3 coding sequence is TGTGCCAGCAGTCAGGACAGGGGCGGGGAGCAGTTCTTC. Its translation: CASSQDRGGEQFF.

The chain couples TRBV5-1 to TRBJ1-1, with D possibly being TRBD1 (5 bases). Germline-derived CDR1 and CDR2 are SGHRS and YFSETQ. This CDR3 spans 14 amino acids. Trimming removed 0 bases from V and 5 bases from J, with 11 bases in between. The CDR3 loop is CASSLGGGGTEAFF. CDR3 DNA sequence: TGCGCCAGCAGCTTGGGCGGGGGAGGAACTGAAGCTTTCTTT.

The V and J genes are TRBV24-1 and TRBJ1-6, with D possibly TRBD1 on 6 matching bases. The CDR3 spans 15 residues. Trimming removed 11 bases from V and 0 bases from J, with 13 bases in between. The V gene's germline CDR1 is KGHDR and CDR2 SFDVKD. The DNA of the CDR3 is TGTGCCAGTGCGACAGGCAGCTCCTATAATTCACCCCTCCACTTT. Its translation is CASATGSSYNSPLHF.

The chain recombines TRBV25-1 with TRBJ2-5, with 7 bases identical to TRBD1. This CDR3 has 12 amino acids. V gave up 6 bases and J gave up 3 bases; unmatched junction bases: 1. Looked up from germline, CDR1 is MGHDK and CDR2 is SYGVNS. The CDR3 DNA reads as TGTGCCAGCAGGACAGGGAAAGAGACCCAGTACTTC. This translates into CASRTGKETQYF.

The V and J genes are TRBV4-1 and TRBJ1-1, with D unclear. CDR3 length: 14 residues. V lost 7 bases and J 5 bases, leaving 17 bases between the germline ends. Germline V gene sequence: CDR1 MGHRA, CDR2 YSYEKL. In DNA form, the CDR3 reads TGCGCCAGCACCCTAGGTACCGTCGGTACTGAAGCTTTCTTT. The encoded protein is CASTLGTVGTEAFF.

The chain recombines TRBV6-5 with TRBJ1-1; D is ambiguous. V lost 2 bases, J lost 0 bases, and 4 bases lay in between. Germline V gives CDR1 MNHEY, CDR2 SVGAGI. The CDR3 is 13 amino acids. CDR3 sequence: CASSYDMNTEAFF. The CDR3 DNA sequence: TGTGCCAGCAGTTACGACATGAACACTGAAGCTTTCTTT.

This chain connects TRBV6-5 to TRBJ1-3, with D perhaps TRBD1 (5 bases). In germline, CDR1 is MNHEY, CDR2 SVGAGI. The CDR3 runs 14 residues. V lost 6 bases and J lost 3, with 12 bases in between. The CDR3 region has the DNA TGTGCCAGCAGGACAGAACCGGGTGGAAACACCATATATTTT. Its protein product is CASRTEPGGNTIYF.

Concerning this clone itself: Mismatch with germline at one junction end may stem from a read error. This sequence joins TRBV6-1 and TRBJ2-7; D perhaps matches TRBD2 (6 bases). There are 14 residues in the CDR3. The V gene's germline CDR1 is MNHNS and CDR2 SASEGT. CDR3 sequence (DNA): TGTGCCAGCAGTGAATTGGACGGCCCGGGGGAGCAGTATTTC. Translation gives CASSELDGPGEQYF.

The CDR3 bases are TGTGCCACCCGCGGGACTCTTACTGAAAAACTGTTTTTT. As protein: CATRGTLTEKLFF. The chain carries TRBV6-5 and TRBJ1-4, with a weak D call TRBD1 (5 bases). The germline V and J ends were trimmed by 10 bases and 7 bases, with 16 bases remaining between them. The CDR3 consists of 13 residues. CDR1 is MNHEY and CDR2 is SVGAGI in the germline V gene.

For this clone: Other DNA sequences from this sample encode an identical CDR3 as well. V is TRBV5-1 and J is TRBJ2-2; no reliable D call. V shed 0 bases and J shed 0 bases, with 6 bases lying between them. Germline-derived CDR1 and CDR2 are SGHRS and YFSETQ. The CDR3 extends over 15 amino acids. The CDR3 protein is CASSLAQTNTGELFF. The DNA for the CDR3 is TGCGCCAGCAGCTTGGCCCAGACGAACACCGGGGAGCTGTTTTTT.

This clone was counted ten times or more. The CDR3 region is CASSLGGNHNEQFF. The CDR3, as DNA: TGTGCCAGCAGTTTAGGGGGGAACCACAATGAGCAGTTCTTC. The chain links TRBV27 to TRBJ2-1, with a weak D call TRBD2 (6 bases). CDR1 and CDR2 (germline): MNHEY, SMNVEV (reference sequence). This CDR3 region has 14 residues. V was shortened by 2 bases and J by 5 bases, with 10 bases between the two germline ends.

This rearrangement joins TRBV6-1 to TRBJ2-7, with 9 bases matching TRBD1. Germline CDR1 MNHNS, CDR2 SASEGT. V was clipped by 2 bases and J by 3 bases; unmatched bases: 8. CDR3 size: 16 residues. CDR3 sequence (DNA): TGTGCCAGCAGTGAAACTTCCGGGACAGGGCACTACGAGCAGTACTTC. Its translation: CASSETSGTGHYEQYF.

J is TRBJ1-5 and V is TRBV5-1; tentative D call: TRBD1 (6 bases). Germline values: CDR1 SGHRS, CDR2 YFSETQ. The V and J ends lost 0 bases and 6 bases respectively, with 10 bases between them. The CDR3 consists of 14 residues. The CDR3 bases are TGCGCCAGCAGCTTGGCAGCAGGGGCTCAGCCCCAGCATTTT. Its translation: CASSLAAGAQPQHF.

This chain connects TRBV12-5 to TRBJ1-3; 8 nucleotides line up with TRBD1. This CDR3 comprises 14 residues. The germline CDR1 and CDR2 sequences are LGHNT and FRNRAP. The junction had 6 bases not matched to a gene; V was cut back by 0 bases and J by 11 bases. CDR3 region: CASGLVSQGEAIYF. The CDR3 DNA reads as TGTGCTAGTGGTTTGGTGTCACAGGGGGAGGCCATATATTTT.

The V call is TRBV5-4, the J call TRBJ2-3; a weak D match, TRBD2 (6 bases). The CDR3 is 17 residues long. CDR1 is SGHNT and CDR2 is YYREEE in the germline V gene (reference sequence). The V and J ends lost 4 bases and 5 bases respectively, with 23 bases between them. The CDR3 sequence is CASSPPPGGRRGDTQYF. The CDR3 coding sequence is TGTGCCAGCAGCCCACCCCCCGGGGGACGGCGCGGAGATACGCAGTATTTT.

Points on this clone: The germline gene is not matched at one end of the junction; a read error may be the cause. This chain links TRBV7-8 with TRBJ2-7, with 11 bases aligning to TRBD2. The germline gives CDR1 SGHVS, CDR2 FQNEAQ. The CDR3 is 18 amino acids. In DNA form, the CDR3 reads TGTGCCAGCAGCCTAGCACCGGGACTAGCGGTCCATTCCTACGAGCAGTACTTC. It translates to CASSLAPGLAVHSYEQYF.

The chain employs TRBV19 and TRBJ2-3; 9 nucleotides align to TRBD1. This CDR3 has 15 residues. J gave up 2 bases and V 7 bases, and 7 bases lay outside the gene matches. Germline CDR1 reads LNHDA; CDR2 reads SQIVND (reference sequence). CDR3 loop: CASKDRGGSTDTQYF. The CDR3 nucleotides read TGTGCCAGTAAGGACAGGGGAGGTTCCACAGATACGCAGTATTTT.

The chain joins TRBV9 to TRBJ1-6; D uncertain. Germline CDR1 SGDLS, CDR2 YYNGEE. The CDR3 has 12 amino acids. The germline V and J ends were trimmed by 4 bases and 9 bases, with 8 bases remaining between them. The CDR3 DNA reads as TGTGCCAGCAGCCAAGACACTTCACCCCTCCACTTT. This sequence encodes CASSQDTSPLHF. The whole variable domain, filled in from reference TRBV9 and TRBJ1-6, reads DSGVTQTPKHLITATGQRVTLRCSPRSGDLSVYWYQQSLDQGLQFLIQYYNGEERAKGNILERFSAQQFPDLHSELNLSSLELGDSALYFCASSQDTSPLHFGNGTRLTVT.

The chain uses TRBV6-5 and TRBJ2-4; no firm D call. The V end was cut by 0 bases, the J end by 0 bases, with 6 bases between. The length of the CDR3 is 15 residues. The germline V gene has CDR1 MNHEY and CDR2 SVGAGI. Here the CDR3 reads CASSYSGSAKNIQYF. DNA for the CDR3: TGTGCCAGCAGTTACTCGGGCTCAGCCAAAAACATTCAGTACTTC.

The gene calls are TRBV2 and TRBJ2-5; D is undetermined. With 4 bases removed from V and 4 bases from J, the gap between germline ends came to 7 bases. Germline-derived CDR1 and CDR2 are SNHLY and FYNNEI. CDR3 size: 12 residues. CDR3 region: CASSGAGETQYF. The CDR3, as DNA: TGTGCCAGCAGTGGGGCCGGAGAGACCCAGTACTTC.

V usage is TRBV5-1 and J usage is TRBJ2-5; 9 bases align to TRBD1. The CDR3 length is 16 residues. The germline V gene has CDR1 SGHRS and CDR2 YFSETQ. The trim removed 4 bases at V and 2 bases at J, leaving 9 bases unmatched. CDR3 DNA sequence: TGCGCCAGCAGCCCTACAGGGGGCGGTTTTCAAGAGACCCAGTACTTC. It translates to CASSPTGGGFQETQYF.

V is TRBV2 and J is TRBJ1-2; TRBD1 is a possible D gene (5 bases). CDR3 size: 15 residues. Trimming removed 5 bases at V and 4 bases at J, with 17 bases between. Looked up from germline, CDR1 is SNHLY and CDR2 is FYNNEI. This CDR3 is CASSKTLFGGYGYTF. The CDR3, as DNA: TGTGCCAGCAGTAAGACACTCTTCGGGGGCTATGGCTACACCTTC.